This T cell receptor beta chain was captured by sequencing in a study of regulatory T cells in long-lasting Graves disease. Overall study: Antithyroid drugs had been taken under 3 months by newly diagnosed Graves' patients. General study results and limits: TCR diversity in persistent Graves' patients was below that of newly diagnosed ones.

To note about this clonotype: What it recognizes is unknown.

Germline lookup yields CDR1 SQVTM and CDR2 ANQGSEA. Trimming pared 7 bases from V and 6 bases from J, leaving 4 bases between. The CDR3 is 9 amino acids. Library construction for TCR beta used iRepertoire HTBI primers and Arm-PCR of CDR3 regions. TCRdb used MiXCR to reprocess the multiplex PCR reads, holding one entry per CDR3 protein. The repertoire holds 440,000 or so distinct CDR3 sequences, with more than 12% as singletons. Specified time point: newly diagnosed GD, antithyroid drugs for less than 3 months. Researchers made the TCR library from RNA that was extracted from PBMCs. The same data also contributed to another study, on T cells in Graves' hyperthyroidism and ophthalmopathy.

Material: peripheral blood mononuclear cells (PBMCs), obtained at new diagnosis, from a patient treated with antithyroid drugs. The chain couples TRBV29-1 to TRBJ2-1; D is ambiguous. The sequence came from a woman under 40 with Graves disease. The CDR3 sequence is CSAGNEQFF. In DNA form, the CDR3 reads TGCAGCGCGGGCAATGAGCAGTTCTTC.